This section outlines one T cell receptor (beta chain) sequence together with its context. This sample stems from a study of technical replicates of blood from a few donors. Trimming stripped 0 bases from V and 1 base from J, with 11 bases between. From germline, CDR1 is LGHNA and CDR2 YSLEER. This CDR3 is 16 amino acids long. This table comes from immunoSEQ multiplex PCR, and its TCRdb copy is limited to in-frame clones, with some not included. The data contain about 74,000 clones, approximately 90% of them singletons. This receptor was obtained from a human donor in good health. The genes are TRBV4-3 and TRBJ2-3; D is possibly TRBD1 (5 bases). Material for sequencing was T cells isolated from PBMCs. DNA of the CDR3: TGCGCCAGCAGCCAAGACAGGGTTGGTCGCACAGATACGCAGTATTTT. It translates to CASSQDRVGRTDTQYF.